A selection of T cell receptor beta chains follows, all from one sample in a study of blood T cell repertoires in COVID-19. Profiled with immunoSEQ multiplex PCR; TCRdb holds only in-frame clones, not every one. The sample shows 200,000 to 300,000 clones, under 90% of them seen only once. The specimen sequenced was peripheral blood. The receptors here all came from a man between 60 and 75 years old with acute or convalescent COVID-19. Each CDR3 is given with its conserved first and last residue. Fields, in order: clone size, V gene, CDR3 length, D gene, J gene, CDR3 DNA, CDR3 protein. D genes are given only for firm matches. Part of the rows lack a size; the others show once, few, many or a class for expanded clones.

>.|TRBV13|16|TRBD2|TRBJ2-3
TGTGCCAGCAACCCACTGGGGACTAGCGGTACAGATACGCAGTATTTT
CASNPLGTSGTDTQYF
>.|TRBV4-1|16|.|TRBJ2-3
TGCGCCAGCAGCCGAGACTGGGGCCGGGGCACAGATACGCAGTATTTT
CASSRDWGRGTDTQYF
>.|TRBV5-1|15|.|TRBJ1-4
TGCGCCAGCAGCTTACAGGGTCCCGGTCGGGAAAAACTGTTTTTT
CASSLQGPGREKLFF
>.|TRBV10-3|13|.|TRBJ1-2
TGTGCCATCAGTGAGCGGGTTAACTATGGCTACACCTTC
CAISERVNYGYTF
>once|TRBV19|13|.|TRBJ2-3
TGTGCCACAGAGGGATACCCTACAGATACGCAGTATTTT
CATEGYPTDTQYF
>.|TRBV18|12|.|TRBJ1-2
TGTGCCAGCTCACCGGACAGCGAGGGCTACACCTTC
CASSPDSEGYTF
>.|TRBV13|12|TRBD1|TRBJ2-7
TGTGCCAGCAGCTTCGACAGGGCCGAGCAGTACTTC
CASSFDRAEQYF
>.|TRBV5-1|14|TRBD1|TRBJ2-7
TGCGCCAGCAGCTCGCCGGGACAGGGATCCGAGCAGTACTTC
CASSSPGQGSEQYF
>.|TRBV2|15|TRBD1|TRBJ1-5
TGTGCCAGCAGTGAAGGGACAGGTCAAAATCAGCCCCAGCATTTT
CASSEGTGQNQPQHF
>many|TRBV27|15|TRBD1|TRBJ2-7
TGTGCCAGCAGTTCTCCGGAGACAGGGAGAGGCGAGCAGTACTTC
CASSSPETGRGEQYF
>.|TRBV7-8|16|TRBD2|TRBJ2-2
TGTGCCAGCAGCTCATTAGCGGGAGGGCAAACCGGGGAGCTGTTTTTT
CASSSLAGGQTGELFF